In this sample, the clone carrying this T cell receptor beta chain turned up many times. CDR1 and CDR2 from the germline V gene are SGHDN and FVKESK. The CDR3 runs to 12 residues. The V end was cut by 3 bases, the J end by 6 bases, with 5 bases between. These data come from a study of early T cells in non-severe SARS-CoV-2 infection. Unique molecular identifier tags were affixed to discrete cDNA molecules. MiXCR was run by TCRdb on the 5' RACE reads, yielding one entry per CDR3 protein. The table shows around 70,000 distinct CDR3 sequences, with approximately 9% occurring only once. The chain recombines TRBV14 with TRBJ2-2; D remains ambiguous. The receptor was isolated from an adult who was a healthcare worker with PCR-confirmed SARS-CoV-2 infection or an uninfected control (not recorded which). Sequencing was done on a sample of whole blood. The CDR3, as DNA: TGTGCCAGCAGCCACCTTGCCGGGGAGCTGTTTTTT. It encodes CASSHLAGELFF.